Listed below are T cell receptor beta chains from one sample, sequenced in a study of blood T cell repertoires in COVID-19. Produced via immunoSEQ multiplex PCR; TCRdb's table is partial and in-frame only. The table shows about 170,000 clones, with 80% to 95% occurring only once. The sample was peripheral blood. The receptors shown here come from a woman in her forties or fifties with acute or convalescent COVID-19. CDR3s include the opening cysteine and the closing phenylalanine or tryptophan. D genes are given only for firm matches. Size tells how often a clone was seen (once, few, many) or the class of an expanded clone, and some rows leave it out.

clone_size: -; v_call: TRBV5-1; j_call: TRBJ1-5; d_call: TRBD1; cdr3_nt: TGCGCCAGCAGCCCCCTGGGACAGGGAGGTCAGCCCCAGCATTTT; cdr3_aa: CASSPLGQGGQPQHF
clone_size: -; v_call: TRBV7-2; j_call: TRBJ2-5; d_call: TRBD1; cdr3_nt: TGTGCCAGCAGCTTAGTGACAGGGACACAAGAGACCCAGTACTTC; cdr3_aa: CASSLVTGTQETQYF
clone_size: -; v_call: TRBV19; j_call: TRBJ2-5; d_call: TRBD1; cdr3_nt: TGTGCCAGTAGTATTTTGGGACAGGGGATCGAGACCCAGTACTTC; cdr3_aa: CASSILGQGIETQYF
clone_size: -; v_call: TRBV3-1/TRBV3-2; j_call: TRBJ2-5; d_call: -; cdr3_nt: TGTGCCAGCAGCCCGGACTCGACAGAGACCCAGTACTTC; cdr3_aa: CASSPDSTETQYF
clone_size: -; v_call: TRBV28; j_call: TRBJ1-2; d_call: TRBD1; cdr3_nt: TGTGCCAGCAGTTTTACAGGGGCGGTGAACTATGGCTACACCTTC; cdr3_aa: CASSFTGAVNYGYTF
clone_size: once; v_call: TRBV2; j_call: TRBJ2-1; d_call: -; cdr3_nt: TGTGCCAGCAGAGGTGGGAGCTACAATGAGCAGTTCTTC; cdr3_aa: CASRGGSYNEQFF
clone_size: once; v_call: TRBV5-6; j_call: TRBJ1-4; d_call: TRBD1; cdr3_nt: TGTGCCAGCAGCGTCCAAGGGGGCGCATATGAAAAACTGTTTTTT; cdr3_aa: CASSVQGGAYEKLFF
clone_size: -; v_call: TRBV19; j_call: TRBJ1-4; d_call: TRBD1; cdr3_nt: TGTGCCAGTAGTTTGGGACAGGGACGCGAAAAACTGTTTTTT; cdr3_aa: CASSLGQGREKLFF
clone_size: -; v_call: TRBV29-1; j_call: TRBJ1-4; d_call: -; cdr3_nt: TGCAGCGTTGCTCCAACTAATGAAAAACTGTTTTTT; cdr3_aa: CSVAPTNEKLFF
clone_size: -; v_call: TRBV7-9; j_call: TRBJ2-2; d_call: TRBD2; cdr3_nt: TGTGCCAGCAGCTCCTACCCTGGAGCGGGAAGGACCGGGGAGCTGTTTTTT; cdr3_aa: CASSSYPGAGRTGELFF
clone_size: -; v_call: TRBV4-1; j_call: TRBJ1-2; d_call: -; cdr3_nt: TGCGCCAGCAGCCAAGTTATCGACAACCCTAACTATGGCTACACCTTC; cdr3_aa: CASSQVIDNPNYGYTF
clone_size: -; v_call: TRBV18; j_call: TRBJ2-5; d_call: TRBD1; cdr3_nt: TGTGCCAGCTCACCCGGGACAGGGCAAGAGACCCAGTACTTC; cdr3_aa: CASSPGTGQETQYF
clone_size: -; v_call: TRBV5-4; j_call: TRBJ2-5; d_call: -; cdr3_nt: TGTGCCAGCAGCTTGGATGGGGTCCGGGGGAGGGAGACCCAGTACTTC; cdr3_aa: CASSLDGVRGRETQYF
clone_size: once; v_call: TRBV30; j_call: TRBJ1-2; d_call: -; cdr3_nt: TGTGCCTGGAAAAGCTGGGAGACGGGCTACACCTTC; cdr3_aa: CAWKSWETGYTF
clone_size: -; v_call: TRBV5-6; j_call: TRBJ1-5; d_call: -; cdr3_nt: TGTGCCAGCAGCTTGGCAACAGGGCCAAAACATCAGCCCCAGCATTTT; cdr3_aa: CASSLATGPKHQPQHF
clone_size: -; v_call: TRBV28; j_call: TRBJ1-3; d_call: -; cdr3_nt: TGTGCCAGTTCCGAGGGTCTCAACACCATATATTTT; cdr3_aa: CASSEGLNTIYF
clone_size: -; v_call: TRBV2; j_call: TRBJ2-7; d_call: TRBD2; cdr3_nt: TGTGCCAGCAGTGAGAGGACTAGCTTGTCCGAGCAGTACTTC; cdr3_aa: CASSERTSLSEQYF
clone_size: -; v_call: TRBV2; j_call: TRBJ1-1; d_call: -; cdr3_nt: TGTGCCAGCAGTGTGGGGGCATGGGAGAACACTGAAGCTTTCTTT; cdr3_aa: CASSVGAWENTEAFF
clone_size: few; v_call: TRBV7-9; j_call: TRBJ2-1; d_call: -; cdr3_nt: TGTGCCAGCAGCTTAGGAGGGAGTGAGCAGTTCTTC; cdr3_aa: CASSLGGSEQFF
clone_size: -; v_call: TRBV10-2; j_call: TRBJ1-2; d_call: -; cdr3_nt: TGCGCCAGCAGCGAGCCCCCTTACGAGGGATGGTATGGCTACACCTTC; cdr3_aa: CASSEPPYEGWYGYTF
clone_size: -; v_call: TRBV5-5; j_call: TRBJ2-6; d_call: -; cdr3_nt: TGTGCCAGCAGCTCTATTGGCTCTGGGGCCAACGTCCTGACTTTC; cdr3_aa: CASSSIGSGANVLTF
clone_size: -; v_call: TRBV5-1; j_call: TRBJ2-7; d_call: TRBD2; cdr3_nt: TGCGCCAGCAGCTTAGGACTAGCGGGATTTTACGAGCAGTACTTC; cdr3_aa: CASSLGLAGFYEQYF
clone_size: few; v_call: TRBV27; j_call: TRBJ1-3; d_call: -; cdr3_nt: TGTGCCAGCAGTTTGCGTGGCTCTGGAAACACCATATATTTT; cdr3_aa: CASSLRGSGNTIYF
clone_size: -; v_call: TRBV27; j_call: TRBJ2-2; d_call: TRBD2; cdr3_nt: TGTGCCAGCAGTTTAGATTATCCTGCGGGAGGTGACACCGGGGAGCTGTTTTTT; cdr3_aa: CASSLDYPAGGDTGELFF
clone_size: -; v_call: TRBV7-9; j_call: TRBJ2-3; d_call: TRBD2; cdr3_nt: TGTGCCAGCAGATCGGGACTAAGCACAGATACGCAGTATTTT; cdr3_aa: CASRSGLSTDTQYF
clone_size: -; v_call: TRBV7-9; j_call: TRBJ2-3; d_call: TRBD2; cdr3_nt: TGTGCCAGCAGCTCCCGACTAGCGGGAGGTGGGACAGATACGCAGTATTTT; cdr3_aa: CASSSRLAGGGTDTQYF
clone_size: -; v_call: TRBV19; j_call: TRBJ2-5; d_call: TRBD1; cdr3_nt: TGTGCCAGTAGTATAGCCCTAGACAGGGGGCGCGGGAAGACCCAGTACTTC; cdr3_aa: CASSIALDRGRGKTQYF
clone_size: -; v_call: TRBV5-3; j_call: TRBJ1-1; d_call: TRBD1; cdr3_nt: TGTGCCAGAAGCGTATACAGGGGGCTTATGTTATTGAACACTGAAGCTTTCTTT; cdr3_aa: CARSVYRGLMLLNTEAFF
clone_size: -; v_call: TRBV5-4; j_call: TRBJ1-1; d_call: -; cdr3_nt: TGTGCCAGCAGCTTGGATCTTGCCAGTTCGAACACTGAAGCTTTCTTT; cdr3_aa: CASSLDLASSNTEAFF
clone_size: -; v_call: TRBV24-1; j_call: TRBJ2-1; d_call: -; cdr3_nt: TGTGCCACCAGTAGTGGGAGAACAGATGAGCAGTTCTTC; cdr3_aa: CATSSGRTDEQFF
clone_size: -; v_call: TRBV29-1; j_call: TRBJ1-1; d_call: -; cdr3_nt: TGCAGCGTTGACGGGGTCACCATGAACACTGAAGCTTTCTTT; cdr3_aa: CSVDGVTMNTEAFF
clone_size: -; v_call: TRBV7-9; j_call: TRBJ2-7; d_call: TRBD1; cdr3_nt: TGTGCCAGCAGCCCACGGACAGGGGGCGTCTACGAGCAGTACTTC; cdr3_aa: CASSPRTGGVYEQYF
clone_size: once; v_call: TRBV14; j_call: TRBJ1-1; d_call: -; cdr3_nt: TGTGCCAGCAGCCCCCGGCAGGTCTTCACTGAAGCTTTCTTT; cdr3_aa: CASSPRQVFTEAFF
clone_size: -; v_call: TRBV7-3; j_call: TRBJ1-2; d_call: TRBD1; cdr3_nt: TGTGCCAGCAGCTCCGGGACAGGCGGCTACTACACCTTC; cdr3_aa: CASSSGTGGYYTF
clone_size: -; v_call: TRBV4-3; j_call: TRBJ1-1; d_call: -; cdr3_nt: TGCGCCAGCAGCCAAGACATCGGGGGGAGGATGACTGAAGCTTTCTTT; cdr3_aa: CASSQDIGGRMTEAFF
clone_size: -; v_call: TRBV13; j_call: TRBJ2-2; d_call: -; cdr3_nt: TGTGCCAGCAGCTCCGTGACCGGGGAGCTGTTTTTT; cdr3_aa: CASSSVTGELFF
clone_size: -; v_call: TRBV6-5; j_call: TRBJ1-1; d_call: -; cdr3_nt: TGTGCCAGCAGACGCGAGGCCCAGGGTAGTACTGAAGCTTTCTTT; cdr3_aa: CASRREAQGSTEAFF
clone_size: -; v_call: TRBV5-4; j_call: TRBJ2-1; d_call: TRBD2; cdr3_nt: TGTGCCAGCAGCGGGACTAGCGGGGTTTATGAGCAGTTCTTC; cdr3_aa: CASSGTSGVYEQFF
clone_size: -; v_call: TRBV24-1; j_call: TRBJ2-3; d_call: TRBD1; cdr3_nt: TGTGCCACCAGGGGGGACAGGACAACAGATACGCAGTATTTT; cdr3_aa: CATRGDRTTDTQYF
clone_size: -; v_call: TRBV5-8; j_call: TRBJ2-3; d_call: TRBD2; cdr3_nt: TGTGCCAGCAGCCTTAAGGCGGGGACTAGCGGGGCGACGCAGTATTTT; cdr3_aa: CASSLKAGTSGATQYF
clone_size: few; v_call: TRBV28; j_call: TRBJ1-5; d_call: -; cdr3_nt: TGTGCCAGCAGTGTGACTCTGCCCCAGCATTTT; cdr3_aa: CASSVTLPQHF
clone_size: -; v_call: TRBV6-5; j_call: TRBJ1-1; d_call: -; cdr3_nt: TGTGCCAGCAGCCGGACTACAGGGAACACTGAAGCTTTCTTT; cdr3_aa: CASSRTTGNTEAFF
clone_size: -; v_call: TRBV6-1; j_call: TRBJ2-3; d_call: TRBD1; cdr3_nt: TGTGCCAGCAGTGAAATGTCCGGGACAGGGTACCAGTATTTT; cdr3_aa: CASSEMSGTGYQYF
clone_size: -; v_call: TRBV18; j_call: TRBJ2-7; d_call: -; cdr3_nt: TGTGCCAGCTCACCTGCAGGATTTCCCTACGAGCAGTACTTC; cdr3_aa: CASSPAGFPYEQYF
clone_size: -; v_call: TRBV30; j_call: TRBJ1-5; d_call: TRBD1; cdr3_nt: TGTGCCTGGAGTGTACAGGGGAATCAGCCCCAGCATTTT; cdr3_aa: CAWSVQGNQPQHF
clone_size: -; v_call: TRBV19; j_call: TRBJ1-1; d_call: -; cdr3_nt: TGTGCCAGTAGTATAAATCCGGTATCCCCCACTGAAGCTTTCTTT; cdr3_aa: CASSINPVSPTEAFF
clone_size: -; v_call: TRBV2; j_call: TRBJ2-2; d_call: TRBD1; cdr3_nt: TGTGCCAGCCTAAGGACAGGGAGGAACACCGGGGAGCTGTTTTTT; cdr3_aa: CASLRTGRNTGELFF
clone_size: -; v_call: TRBV2; j_call: TRBJ2-6; d_call: -; cdr3_nt: TGTGCCAGCAGACAGGGACTATTCTCTGGGGCCAACGTCCTGACTTTC; cdr3_aa: CASRQGLFSGANVLTF
clone_size: -; v_call: TRBV4-2; j_call: TRBJ1-4; d_call: TRBD1; cdr3_nt: TGTGCCAGCAGCCTCGTACAGGGGAATAATGAAAAACTGTTTTTT; cdr3_aa: CASSLVQGNNEKLFF
clone_size: -; v_call: TRBV7-9; j_call: TRBJ1-2; d_call: TRBD1; cdr3_nt: TGTGCCAGCAGAGCCGACAGGGATAACTATGGCTACACCTTC; cdr3_aa: CASRADRDNYGYTF
clone_size: -; v_call: TRBV28; j_call: TRBJ2-3; d_call: TRBD2; cdr3_nt: TGTGCCAGCAGTGTGGGGGGACTAGCGGGAAAAGATACGCAGTATTTT; cdr3_aa: CASSVGGLAGKDTQYF
clone_size: -; v_call: TRBV11-3; j_call: TRBJ2-2; d_call: TRBD2; cdr3_nt: TGTGCCAGCAGCTTAGATTCTGGAGCGGGGCGGACCGGGGAGCTGTTTTTT; cdr3_aa: CASSLDSGAGRTGELFF
clone_size: -; v_call: TRBV24-1; j_call: TRBJ2-5; d_call: -; cdr3_nt: TGTGCCACCAGTGATTGGAGGGGGCAGGCAGAGACCCAGTACTTC; cdr3_aa: CATSDWRGQAETQYF
clone_size: once; v_call: TRBV5-6; j_call: TRBJ2-1; d_call: -; cdr3_nt: TGTGCCAGCAGCTCGCCTCTAGAAACCTACAATGAGCAGTTCTTC; cdr3_aa: CASSSPLETYNEQFF
clone_size: -; v_call: TRBV19; j_call: TRBJ1-5; d_call: TRBD1; cdr3_nt: TGTGCCAGTAGTAATTCCGGGACAGGCGTCCCGCCCCAGCATTTT; cdr3_aa: CASSNSGTGVPPQHF
clone_size: -; v_call: TRBV19; j_call: TRBJ2-2; d_call: TRBD2; cdr3_nt: TGTGCCAGCTTAGCGGGAGTCAACACCGGGGAGCTGTTTTTT; cdr3_aa: CASLAGVNTGELFF
clone_size: -; v_call: TRBV18; j_call: TRBJ1-1; d_call: TRBD1; cdr3_nt: TGTGCCAGCTCGGGGACAGCTAGTGAAGCTTTCTTT; cdr3_aa: CASSGTASEAFF
clone_size: -; v_call: TRBV4-1; j_call: TRBJ2-5; d_call: TRBD1; cdr3_nt: TGCGCCAGCAGCCAAGATTCCGGGACAGGGTCCCAAGAGACCCAGTACTTC; cdr3_aa: CASSQDSGTGSQETQYF